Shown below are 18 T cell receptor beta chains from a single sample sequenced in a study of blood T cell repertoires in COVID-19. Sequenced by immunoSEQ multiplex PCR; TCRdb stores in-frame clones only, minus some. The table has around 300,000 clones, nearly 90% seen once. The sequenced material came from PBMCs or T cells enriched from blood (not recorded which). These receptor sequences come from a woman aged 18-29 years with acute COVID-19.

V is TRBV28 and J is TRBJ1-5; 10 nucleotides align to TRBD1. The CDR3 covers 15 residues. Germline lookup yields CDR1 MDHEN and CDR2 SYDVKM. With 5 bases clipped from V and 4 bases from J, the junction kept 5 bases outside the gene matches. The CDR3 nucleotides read TGTGCCAGCAGTGGGACAGGGGTGTTGAATCAGCCCCAGCATTTT. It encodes CASSGTGVLNQPQHF.

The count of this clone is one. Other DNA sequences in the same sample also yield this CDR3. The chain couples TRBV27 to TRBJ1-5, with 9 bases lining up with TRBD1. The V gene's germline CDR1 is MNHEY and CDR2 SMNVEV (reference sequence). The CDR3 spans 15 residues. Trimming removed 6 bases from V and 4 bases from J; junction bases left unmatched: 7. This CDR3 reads CASSSDRGSNQPQHF. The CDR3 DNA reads TGTGCCAGCAGCTCGGACAGGGGAAGTAATCAGCCCCAGCATTTT.

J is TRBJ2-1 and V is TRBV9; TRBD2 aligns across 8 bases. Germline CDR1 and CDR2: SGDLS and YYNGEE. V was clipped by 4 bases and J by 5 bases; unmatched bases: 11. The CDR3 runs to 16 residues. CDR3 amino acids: CASSIQTSAGHNEQFF. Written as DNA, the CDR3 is TGTGCCAGCAGCATCCAGACTAGCGCGGGACACAATGAGCAGTTCTTC.

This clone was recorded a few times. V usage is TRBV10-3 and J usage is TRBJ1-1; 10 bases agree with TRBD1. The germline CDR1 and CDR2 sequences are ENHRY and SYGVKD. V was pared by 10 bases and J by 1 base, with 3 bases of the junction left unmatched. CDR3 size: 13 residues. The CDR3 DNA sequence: TGTGCCACCCGGACAGGGGGGAACACTGAAGCTTTCTTT. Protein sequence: CATRTGGNTEAFF.

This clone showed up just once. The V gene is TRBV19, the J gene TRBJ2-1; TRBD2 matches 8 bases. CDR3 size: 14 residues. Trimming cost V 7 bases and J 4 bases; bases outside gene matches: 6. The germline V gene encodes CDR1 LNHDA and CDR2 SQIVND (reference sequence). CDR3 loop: CASTWGLEYNEQFF. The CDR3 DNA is TGTGCCAGTACTTGGGGACTAGAGTACAATGAGCAGTTCTTC.

The CDR3 sequence: CASSIRQGTDYEQYF. As DNA, the CDR3 is TGTGCCAGCAGCATAAGACAGGGAACGGACTACGAGCAGTACTTC. The chain uses TRBV7-2 and TRBJ2-7, with 7 nucleotides matching TRBD1. Germline CDR1 and CDR2: SGHTA and FQGNSA. This CDR3 region has 15 residues. V was clipped by 5 bases and J by 3 bases; unmatched bases: 10.

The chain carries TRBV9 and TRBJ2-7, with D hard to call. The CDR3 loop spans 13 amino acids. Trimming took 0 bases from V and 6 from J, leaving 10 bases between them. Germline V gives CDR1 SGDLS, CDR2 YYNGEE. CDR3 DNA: TGTGCCAGCAGCGTAGCCGGTAGTCCCGAGCAGTACTTC. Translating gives CASSVAGSPEQYF. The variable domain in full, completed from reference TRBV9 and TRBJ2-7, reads DSGVTQTPKHLITATGQRVTLRCSPRSGDLSVYWYQQSLDQGLQFLIQYYNGEERAKGNILERFSAQQFPDLHSELNLSSLELGDSALYFCASSVAGSPEQYFGPGTRLTVT.

DNA of the CDR3: TGTGCCAGCAGCATGCGGGACTTTCAGAACACTGAAGCTTTCTTT. Translating it yields CASSMRDFQNTEAFF. J is TRBJ1-1 and V is TRBV7-9; a possible D gene is TRBD1 (5 bases). V dropped 5 bases and J dropped 1 base, with 14 bases sitting between them. Germline CDR1 reads SEHNR; CDR2 reads FQNEAQ (reference sequence). The CDR3 covers 15 residues.

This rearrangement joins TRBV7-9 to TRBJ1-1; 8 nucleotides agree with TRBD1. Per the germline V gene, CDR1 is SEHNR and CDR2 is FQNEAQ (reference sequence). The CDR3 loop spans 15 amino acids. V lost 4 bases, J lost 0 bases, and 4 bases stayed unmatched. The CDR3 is CASSSGTGMNTEAFF. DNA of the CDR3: TGTGCCAGCAGCTCCGGGACAGGTATGAACACTGAAGCTTTCTTT.

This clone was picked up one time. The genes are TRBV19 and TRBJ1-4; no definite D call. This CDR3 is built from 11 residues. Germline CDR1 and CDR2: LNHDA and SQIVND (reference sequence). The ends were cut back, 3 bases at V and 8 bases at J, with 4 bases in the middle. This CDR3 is CASSMGEKLFF. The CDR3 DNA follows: TGTGCCAGTAGTATGGGCGAAAAACTGTTTTTT. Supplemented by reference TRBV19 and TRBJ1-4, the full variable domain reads DGGITQSPKYLFRKEGQNVTLSCEQNLNHDAMYWYRQDPGQGLRLIYYSQIVNDFQKGDIAEGYSVSREKKESFPLTVTSAQKNPTAFYLCASSMGEKLFFGSGTQLSVL.

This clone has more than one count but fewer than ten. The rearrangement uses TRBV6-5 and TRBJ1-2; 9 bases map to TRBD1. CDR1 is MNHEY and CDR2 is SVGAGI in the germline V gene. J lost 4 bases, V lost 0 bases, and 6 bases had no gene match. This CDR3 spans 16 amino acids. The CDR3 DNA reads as TGTGCCAGCAGTTACTCGAACAGGGGGCGAGGCTATGGCTACACCTTC. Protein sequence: CASSYSNRGRGYGYTF.

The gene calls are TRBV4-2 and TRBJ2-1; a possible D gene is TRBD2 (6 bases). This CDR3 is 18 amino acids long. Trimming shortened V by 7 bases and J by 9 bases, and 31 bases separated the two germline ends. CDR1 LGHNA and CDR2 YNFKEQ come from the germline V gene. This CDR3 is CASTLSPLAVLKRGEQFF. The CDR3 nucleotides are TGTGCCAGCACCCTTTCCCCTTTAGCGGTTCTTAAAAGGGGTGAGCAGTTCTTC.

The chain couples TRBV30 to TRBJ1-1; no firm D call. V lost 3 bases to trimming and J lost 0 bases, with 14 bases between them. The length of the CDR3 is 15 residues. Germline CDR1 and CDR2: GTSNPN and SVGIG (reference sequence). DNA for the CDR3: TGTGCCTGGAGGCCGCTGGAGAAGGTGAACACTGAAGCTTTCTTT. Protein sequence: CAWRPLEKVNTEAFF.

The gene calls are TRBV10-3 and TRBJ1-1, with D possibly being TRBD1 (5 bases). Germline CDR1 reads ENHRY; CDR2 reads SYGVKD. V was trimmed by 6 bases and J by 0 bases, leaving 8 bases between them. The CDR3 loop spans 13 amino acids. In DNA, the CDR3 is TGTGCCATCAGGGACACTATGAACACTGAAGCTTTCTTT. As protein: CAIRDTMNTEAFF.

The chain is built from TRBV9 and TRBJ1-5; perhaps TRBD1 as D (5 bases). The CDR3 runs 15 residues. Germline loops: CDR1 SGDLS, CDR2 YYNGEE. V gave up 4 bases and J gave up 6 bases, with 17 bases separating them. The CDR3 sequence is CASSKGEVISQPQHF. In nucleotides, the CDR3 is TGTGCCAGCAGCAAAGGGGAAGTCATTAGTCAGCCCCAGCATTTT.

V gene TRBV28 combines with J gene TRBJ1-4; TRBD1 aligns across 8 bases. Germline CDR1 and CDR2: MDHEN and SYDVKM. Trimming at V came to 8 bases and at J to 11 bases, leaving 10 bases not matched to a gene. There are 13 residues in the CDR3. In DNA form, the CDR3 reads TGTGCCAGCGTGGGGGGACAGGAGGGGAAACTGTTTTTT. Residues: CASVGGQEGKLFF.

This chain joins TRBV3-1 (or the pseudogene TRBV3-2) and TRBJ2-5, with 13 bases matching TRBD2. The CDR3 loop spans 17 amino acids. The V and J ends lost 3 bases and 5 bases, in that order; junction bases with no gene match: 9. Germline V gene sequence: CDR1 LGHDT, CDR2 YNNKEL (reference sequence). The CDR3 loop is CASSHRTSGRAAETQYF. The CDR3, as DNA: TGTGCCAGCAGCCATAGAACTAGCGGGAGGGCCGCGGAGACCCAGTACTTC.

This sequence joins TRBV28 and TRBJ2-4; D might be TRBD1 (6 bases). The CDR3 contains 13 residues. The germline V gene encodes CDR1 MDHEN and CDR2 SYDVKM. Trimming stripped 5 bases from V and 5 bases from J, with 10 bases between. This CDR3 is CASSRQGQNIQYF. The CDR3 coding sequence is TGTGCCAGCAGTAGGCAGGGGCAAAACATTCAGTACTTC.